The rows below give T cell receptor beta chains drawn from one sample of a study of cytomegalovirus exposure and HLA in healthy donors. Profiling relied on immunoSEQ multiplex PCR, and the TCRdb table lists in-frame clones only, not all of them. The table records some 140,000 clones, 70% to 85% of them present only once. The sample was PBMCs. These receptors were obtained from a man aged 40-49 years in good health and CMV-seropositive. The CDR3 runs from the conserved cysteine through the conserved F or W. A D gene is named only where the DNA matches it firmly. The size entry is marked missing in some rows and otherwise reads once, few, many or a size class.

D: TRBD1
J: TRBJ2-7
V: TRBV5-1
size: NA
DNA: TGCGCCAGCAGCTACTCCGGGACAGTGGAAGCTTCTTACGAGCAGTACTTC
CDR3: CASSYSGTVEASYEQYF

D: TRBD1
J: TRBJ1-2
V: TRBV6-1
size: few
DNA: TGTGCCAGCAGTCCCCGGACAGGGGGTAATGGCTACACCTTC
CDR3: CASSPRTGGNGYTF

D: NA
J: TRBJ1-2
V: TRBV5-1
size: NA
DNA: TGCGCCAGCAGCTTGGATCCCAGGAGGGTGTACGGCTACACCTTC
CDR3: CASSLDPRRVYGYTF

D: NA
J: TRBJ1-1
V: TRBV6-6
size: NA
DNA: TGTGCCAGCAGTCTCCGGGGGGGATCGAGTACTGAAGCTTTCTTT
CDR3: CASSLRGGSSTEAFF

D: NA
J: TRBJ1-5
V: TRBV29-1
size: few
DNA: TGCAGCGTCATTGATAAGGGGAATAGCAATCAGCCCCAGCATTTT
CDR3: CSVIDKGNSNQPQHF

D: NA
J: TRBJ2-7
V: TRBV5-1
size: NA
DNA: TGCGCCAGCAGCTTGGTTGGGGCCCCGGAGCAGTACTTC
CDR3: CASSLVGAPEQYF

D: NA
J: TRBJ2-5
V: TRBV2
size: NA
DNA: TGTGCCAGCAGTTTGAGGGCCCAAGAGACCCAGTACTTC
CDR3: CASSLRAQETQYF

D: NA
J: TRBJ2-1
V: TRBV15
size: NA
DNA: TGTGCCACCAGCAGAGTGGCACAGAATGAGCAGTTCTTC
CDR3: CATSRVAQNEQFF

D: TRBD2
J: TRBJ2-1
V: TRBV4-2
size: NA
DNA: TGTGCCAGCAGCCAAGCCCCAGGGACTAGCGGGCTGGGGACCTACAATGAGCAGTTCTTC
CDR3: CASSQAPGTSGLGTYNEQFF

D: TRBD1
J: TRBJ2-1
V: TRBV6-5
size: NA
DNA: TGTGCCAGCAGATTAGGGACAGGGGGCCATGAGCAGTTCTTC
CDR3: CASRLGTGGHEQFF

D: TRBD2
J: TRBJ2-7
V: TRBV7-2
size: NA
DNA: TGTGCCAGCAGCTTTCCTAGCGGGGTCTACGAGCAGTACTTC
CDR3: CASSFPSGVYEQYF

D: TRBD1
J: TRBJ1-1
V: TRBV19
size: NA
DNA: TGTGCCAGTAGTATAGGGCAGGGGGGGAACACTGAAGCTTTCTTT
CDR3: CASSIGQGGNTEAFF

D: TRBD2
J: TRBJ2-1
V: TRBV11-1
size: NA
DNA: TGTGCCAGCAGCTTTTTAGCGGGAGTAGGCAATGAGCAGTTCTTC
CDR3: CASSFLAGVGNEQFF